The T cell receptor (beta chain) under discussion was sequenced for a study of shared clonotypes between healthy human individuals. Points from the study as a whole: Naive subsets generally exceeded memory subsets in estimated richness.

In the authors' methods: Filtering differed for immunoSEQ, which gave only junction sequences without quality scores. Method: immunoSEQ multiplex PCR; TCRdb's copy keeps in-frame clones and lacks some. V, J and clone size reflect that table, while D and trimming were determined from the DNA. The repertoire holds some 2.3 million clones, 85% to 95% seen once, with under 0.45% in the top ten. With respect to this clone: Its antigen remains unidentified. Additional DNA sequences in this sample encode the identical CDR3.

Trimming removed 2 bases from V and 1 base from J; junction bases left unmatched: 6. CDR1 SGHRS and CDR2 YFSETQ come from the germline V gene. The CDR3 runs to 15 residues. The sequenced material came from naive CD4+ T cells from PBMCs. Subset defined: CD45RA+ positively selected. The rearrangement joins TRBV5-1 to TRBJ2-7, with 7 positions matching TRBD2. The receptor comes from a man aged 18 to 35 in good health. Some clones in this sample may be carry-over from other donors' samples. The CDR3 is CASSFGLADSYEQYF. The CDR3 nucleotides read TGCGCCAGCAGCTTCGGGCTAGCGGATTCCTACGAGCAGTACTTC.